What follows are 8 T cell receptor beta chains derived from one specimen sequenced in a study of CXCR3-negative and CXCR3-positive naive CD8 T cells. With UMI labels, 5' RACE was used to prepare the TRB cDNA libraries. For each CDR3 protein, TCRdb gives one entry from its re-call of the 5' RACE reads, without DNA. This sample contains 6,000 to 8,000 distinct CDR3 sequences. Input material: naive CXCR3- CD8+ T cells from blood. The subset denotes: CD45RO-CCR7+CD27+CD95- naive CD8+ T cells lacking CXCR3 (TNR3-). The source is a human donor in good health. Some clones in this sample may be carry-over from other donors' samples.

The gene calls are TRBV7-6 and TRBJ2-7; TCRdb's D call, TRBD1, is unchecked because there is no DNA. Germline loops: CDR1 SGHVS, CDR2 FNYEAQ. CDR3 length equals 16 residues. The CDR3 here is CASSLFVRGDSYEQYF.

This clonotype shows up as medium-sized by frequency. The V and J genes are TRBV23-1 and TRBJ1-1. TRBV23-1 is an ORF, with its function uncertain. This CDR3 comprises 22 residues. The CDR3 sequence: CASSQSPGDVGDRTSVDTEAFF.

By frequency, this clonotype is medium-sized (0.01 to 0.1%). V and J are TRBV20-1 and TRBJ2-1; TCRdb calls TRBD2, which cannot be checked without DNA. Germline V gene sequence: CDR1 DFQATT, CDR2 SNEGSKA (reference sequence). This CDR3 contains 14 residues. CDR3 in amino acids: CSATSGSPYNEQFF.

The CDR3 loop is CSAVASSYNEQFF. The J gene is TRBJ2-1, the V gene TRBV20-1. Per germline, CDR1 DFQATT and CDR2 SNEGSKA (reference sequence). This CDR3 is 13 amino acids long.

V gene TRBV5-4 combines with J gene TRBJ2-1; the TCRdb call, TRBD2, lacks DNA for checking. The CDR3 totals 16 residues. CDR1 and CDR2 from the germline V gene are SGHNT and YYREEE (reference sequence). CDR3 amino acids: CASSPWGSGGENEQFF.

J is TRBJ2-7 and V is TRBV29-1. Germline CDR1 and CDR2: SQVTM and ANQGSEA. This CDR3 has 13 residues. CDR3 region: CSVLTLNSYEQYF.

V usage is TRBV4-1 and J usage is TRBJ1-1. This CDR3 has 14 amino acids. Germline lookup yields CDR1 MGHRA and CDR2 YSYEKL. The CDR3 loop reads CASSLEGLYTEAFF.

The chain has TRBV27 and TRBJ1-2. CDR3 length: 13 amino acids. Germline-derived CDR1 and CDR2 are MNHEY and SMNVEV (reference sequence). CDR3 sequence reads: CASSLSGSYGYTF.